In this sample, the clone carrying this TCR beta chain turned up many times. MiXCR was run by TCRdb on the 5' RACE reads, yielding one entry per CDR3 protein. Of approximately 90,000 distinct CDR3 sequences listed, roughly 4% are singletons. Germline loops: CDR1 MGHRA, CDR2 YSYEKL. This CDR3 is built from 15 residues. Deletions cut 0 bases from V and 5 bases from J, with 11 bases between. The data were taken from a study of neurological immune-mediated disorders. The chain has TRBV4-1 and TRBJ2-1, with a possible D match to TRBD1 (5 bases). Sequenced sample: PBMCs. This clonotype was sampled from a woman younger than 30 with multiple sclerosis. The CDR3: CASSQDKQADNEQFF. As DNA, the CDR3 is TGCGCCAGCAGCCAAGATAAACAGGCCGACAATGAGCAGTTCTTC.